This T cell receptor beta chain was sequenced during a study of blood T cell repertoires in COVID-19. CDR3 length: 15 residues. V was pared by 1 base and J by 5 bases, with 18 bases between. Looked up from germline, CDR1 is SQVTM and CDR2 is ANQGSEA. Using immunoSEQ multiplex PCR, the repertoire was profiled, and TCRdb retains in-frame clones only, with some absent. The sample includes around 180,000 clones, more than 75% seen only once; the top ten take roughly 18%. This receptor was obtained from a person aged 65-85 years with COVID-19, enrolled during active disease. Sample: peripheral blood. The chain employs TRBV29-1 and TRBJ2-7, with D perhaps TRBD2 (7 bases). Here the CDR3 DNA reads TGCAGCGTTGAAGTAAATGGCGGGGGCCCTGACGAGCAGTACTTC. Translated, it gives CSVEVNGGGPDEQYF.